Below, one T cell receptor beta chain is given with its context. Its antigen specificity is not known. Nothing much larger sits one base from this clone, and base qualities are not available. The cohort consisted of 650 to 850 healthy bone marrow donors. All cohort members were sampled while nominally healthy, although unrecorded immune exposures were likely present. The donor tested CMV seronegative and was one of the 352 seronegative cohort members. Each donor provided a peripheral blood sample, and peripheral blood mononuclear cells were used for TCR beta sequencing. Genomic DNA was extracted from the blood cell samples with the Qiagen DNeasy Blood Extraction Kit. Libraries were prepared through the immunoSEQ multiplex PCR assay. For the multiplex PCR, a mixture combining 60 forward primers for TCR Vbeta segments and 13 reverse primers for TCR Jbeta segments was used. A multiplex PCR assay on genomic DNA amplified the CDR3 region of rearranged TCR beta genes. The Illumina HiSeq System was used to sequence the amplified TCR beta libraries as 87-base-pair reads. For the original study's pipeline: A later analysis counted tens of millions of unique TCR beta chains across the 670 or so repertoires, and some 11 million of these chains were shared by at least two donors. Raw reads were error-corrected and collapsed into unique sequences with a nearest-neighbor algorithm that merged closely related sequences to remove PCR and sequencing errors. V, D and J gene segments were assigned by aligning CDR3 sequences to IMGT reference sequences. For a sequence to be retained, at least a six-nucleotide match to both a V gene segment and a J gene segment was required. A rearrangement counted as productive if the CDR3 had no stop codons and remained in frame with V and J, and every other rearrangement counted as non-productive. Following IMGT convention, CDR3 was defined as the stretch from the second conserved V-encoded cysteine up to the conserved J-encoded phenylalanine. The earlier analysis of about 590 of the donors excluded sequences that lacked an unambiguous match to a single V gene segment. In an earlier analysis of 587 of the donors, V segments were called functional above 56.7% productive rearrangements and were called segregating when the between-donor standard deviation exceeded 5%. A statistical classification framework was built to diagnose cytomegalovirus status from the catalog of TCR beta chain sequences. A later analysis assigned V and J genes by comparing TCR nucleotide sequences with IMGT/GENE-DB human TR gene sequences. A later analysis assigned CDR3 sequences and most-parsimonious VDJ recombination scenarios with the TCRdist pipeline. In a later analysis, each TCR beta chain was defined by its CDR3 amino acid sequence together with its V-gene family, and reads lacking a unique V-gene family were excluded. As a way to deal with suspected cross-contamination and a sequencing artifact, a later analysis dropped under 600 nucleotide sequences that were highly shared and had low generation probability. A later analysis calculated a clonal expansion index for each public chain from normalized within-repertoire ranks of inferred template counts. In a later analysis, generation probabilities were computed using a VDJ recombination model fitted to out-of-frame rearrangements, and the results were checked against IGoR. In a later analysis, TCR-TCR, TCR-HLA and TCR-CMV co-occurrence was scored with hypergeometric tests, and a repertoire-size bias correction was applied to TCR pairs. False discovery rates were estimated in a later analysis by permuting HLA or CMV assignments 20 times. In a later analysis, co-occurring TCRs were grouped with DBSCAN, and TCRdist sequence similarity was added when clustering was performed within HLA-allele-positive subsets. For co-occurrence clustering, repertoires with fewer than 30,000 or more than 120,000 public chains were excluded, along with a handful of repertoires with anomalous nucleotide sharing. TCRdb holds this immuneACCESS table with in-frame rearrangements only. Some clones are missing; in checked studies, unresolved V genes explain under half, and the rest has no known cause. The V and J calls and clone size come from that table; D and trimming were worked out from the DNA. The sample table shows 150,000 or so clones, and roughly 85% are seen once. Of the sample, 0.55% to 0.8% falls within the top ten clones.

The sample is drawn from a study of cytomegalovirus exposure and HLA in healthy donors (dated by TCRdb to the late 2010s). Turning to the overall study: An earlier analysis of about 530 of the donors reported 250 to 350 Gb of sequence data and 100 million to 120 million unique TCR beta sequences obtained from about 200 million T cells. An early release covering over 500 HLA-typed donors comprised approximately 290 gigabases of sequencing data and roughly 85 million unique TCR sequences. Of the roughly 400 genotyped donors, 65% to 90% fell in the genetic ancestry cluster associated with self-reported Caucasian donors. The study aimed to test whether signatures of past pathogen exposure could be identified by cataloging public T cell receptors. The study used immunosequencing to profile the T cell repertoires of 666 subjects and linked those repertoires to cytomegalovirus serostatus. In addition to the first cohort of roughly 700 subjects, a separate validation cohort of approximately 130 different subjects was used. To predict cytomegalovirus infection status, the study brought together high-throughput TCR immunosequencing, statistical association of individual TCRs with disease status, and machine learning. A later analysis re-analyzed previously published TCR beta repertoires from about 600 donors and added high-resolution HLA genotyping to study TCR occurrence patterns. The later analysis used no new phenotypic data to find candidate immune exposures, relying instead on TCR beta sequences and their occurrence across donors. To decide whether each TCR beta V gene segment behaved as functional or pseudogenic, an earlier analysis of some 600 of the donors relied on high-throughput TCR beta sequencing. Donor age, sex, ethnicity and CMV serostatus were compiled alongside the repertoire data. Genome-wide SNP genotypes for about 55% of the 666 donors were used in a later genetic analysis, which treated that subset as a discovery cohort. All discovery cohort repertoires had been generated using a single sequencing platform. Class I and class II HLA loci were covered by the typing at four-digit resolution. The number of typed donors differed by locus: 629-630 for A, B, C, DRB1 and DQB1; roughly 510 for DQA1; approximately 600 for DPA1; and roughly 470 for DPB1. About five DR-DQ haplotypes were treated as single units for association and clustering because of strong linkage in the cohort. Among roughly 400 genotyped donors of the cohort, an average of approximately 240,000 unique TCR beta nucleotide sequences was sequenced per donor, of which 15% to 20% were non-productive.

CDR1 and CDR2, per the germline V gene, are SGHTA and FQGNSA. There are 16 amino acids in the CDR3, from cysteine to phenylalanine inclusive. Only the CDR3 DNA is retained, 48 bases long and in frame from the first base. V loses 1 base at its end and J loses 8 bases; junction bases beyond the gene matches: 10. Paper-wide results and their limitations: The only immune exposure information available for the cohort was CMV serostatus. Compared with the approximately 670-donor mean, donors in an Asian-associated ancestry cluster had fewer N-insertions in productive TCRs, according to a later genetic analysis. A later genetic analysis associated a missense DCLRE1C variant with V-gene and J-gene trimming of TCR beta chains, and an independent cohort replicated the association. A later analysis found that most CMV-associated TCR beta chains appeared HLA-restricted, with HLA associations seemingly driven largely by CMV exposure. In a later analysis, HLA-associated TCR beta chains were found to be more clonally expanded and to have lower generation probabilities than equally common non-associated chains. The study gave a list of about 150 TCR beta chains associated with cytomegalovirus. In vitro tests confirmed that a few of the cytomegalovirus-associated TCR beta chains recognize cytomegalovirus antigens. Most TCR sequences were observed very rarely across donors, whereas some public TCRs were present in many individuals. The sequencing pipeline was judged likely to have produced a cluster of highly shared sequence variants as a technical artifact. At a false discovery rate of 0.05, a later analysis linked 16,000 or so TCR beta sequences to specific HLA alleles. The cohort was sequenced for TCR beta chains only, and without alpha or paired-chain data the features that could be detected were limited. According to a later analysis, TCR association rates differed among HLA loci, with DRB1 alleles showing the most associated TCRs and HLA-C alleles showing the fewest. Presence/absence analyses assumed roughly uniform sequencing depth across donors, an assumption that may not hold. The authors suggested that the approach could potentially be extended to other disease states and immunological phenotypes. In both the original and validation cohorts, the classifier was reported to diagnose cytomegalovirus status with high specificity and sensitivity. Over 15 rarely observed V segments, including chromosome 9 orphons, were excluded from the earlier analysis of just under 600 of the donors because counts were too low. A later analysis reported that several top co-occurrence clusters appeared linked to parvovirus B19, influenza, CMV and Epstein-Barr virus. Because HLA typing was missing for some donors at each locus, association tests included only the typed subset. An earlier analysis of some 590 of the donors showed that most TCR beta V segments appeared in productive rearrangements either about 87% or about 30% of the time, which broadly matched IMGT annotations. A further reported finding was that TCR beta sequences accurately predicted the HLA-A and HLA-B alleles for most subjects in the first cohort. Some IMGT-functional V segments, including TRBV6-2 and TRBV6-3, could not be told apart with the 87-base-pair reads, so those segments were excluded. When HLA alleles, especially DR and DQ, strongly co-occurred, TCR associations were difficult to assign to individual alleles. Linkage disequilibrium might explain the correlated functional status among segregating V segments, but an unknown experimental factor could not be ruled out.

Here the chain combines TRBV7-2 and TRBJ1-5, with 8 bases aligning to TRBD1. The sequenced material came from PBMCs. This clonotype was obtained from a male donor in good health and CMV-seronegative. The nucleotides are TGTGCCAGCAGCTTAGAGCCCAGGGGGCACGAGGAGCCCCAGCATTTT. Its translation reads: CASSLEPRGHEEPQHF.